These 20 T cell receptor beta chains originate from one sample sequenced in a study of CD8+CD57+ T cells in acquired aplastic anemia. Both TCR beta VDJ combination and CDR3 sequence profiling were carried out. Genomic DNA was the template for this profiling. Each CDR3 protein gets one entry after TCRdb re-called the reads with MiXCR. This repertoire shows under 500,000 distinct CDR3 sequences, more than 25% found once; its top ten account for 0.82%. In patients chosen for sequencing, flow cytometry had shown CD8+CD57+ cell expansion. Sequencing was carried out using sorted CD4+, CD8+, or CD8+CD57+ T cells (not recorded which) from PBMCs. The receptors stem from a human donor with aplastic anemia.

The table lists this clonotype with a few counts. The chain uses TRBV7-2 and TRBJ1-1; D is possibly TRBD1 (5 bases). The length of the CDR3 is 14 residues. CDR1 and CDR2 (germline): SGHTA, FQGNSA. V lost 5 bases, J lost 0 bases, and 10 bases lay in between. Written as DNA, the CDR3 is TGTGCCAGCAGCATGACAGCTTTGAACACTGAAGCTTTCTTT. Translating gives CASSMTALNTEAFF.

Ten or more counts support this clonotype. J is TRBJ2-5 and V is TRBV7-9; D ambiguous. V dropped 1 base and J dropped 6 bases, with 9 bases sitting between them. This CDR3 region has 13 residues. Germline CDR1 reads SEHNR; CDR2 reads FQNEAQ (reference sequence). CDR3 coding DNA: TGTGCCAGCAGCTTAGGCGAAGGCCAGACCCAGTACTTC. Residues: CASSLGEGQTQYF.

This clonotype was recorded many times. The V call is TRBV7-6, the J call TRBJ1-5, with unresolved D. Germline assignment: CDR1 SGHVS and CDR2 FNYEAQ. This CDR3 spans 13 amino acids. Trimming removed 2 bases at V and 5 bases at J, with 7 bases between. DNA for the CDR3: TGTGCCAGCAGCTTAAGCCAGGATCAGCCCCAGCATTTT. Translated, it gives CASSLSQDQPQHF. The entire variable domain, with the rest obtained from reference TRBV7-6 and TRBJ1-5, is as follows: GAGVSQSPRYKVTKRGQDVALRCDPISGHVSLYWYRQALGQGPEFLTYFNYEAQQDKSGLPNDRFSAERPEGSISTLTIQRTEQRDSAMYRCASSLSQDQPQHFGDGTRLSIL.

The V and J genes are TRBV20-1 and TRBJ1-5; the D is unclear. Trimming took off 6 bases at V and 1 base at J, with 16 bases between the two ends. This CDR3 is 15 amino acids long. CDR1 and CDR2 (germline): DFQATT, SNEGSKA (reference sequence). DNA for the CDR3: TGCAGTGCCAGTAGTGGAGAGACCAGCAATCAGCCCCAGCATTTT. It is translated as CSASSGETSNQPQHF.

This clonotype was detected many times. The chain uses TRBV2 and TRBJ1-1; perhaps TRBD1 as D (6 bases). V lost 1 base to trimming and J lost 1 base, with 13 bases between them. Germline V gives CDR1 SNHLY, CDR2 FYNNEI. The CDR3 extends over 16 amino acids. CDR3 protein: CASSEELQGENTEAFF. Written as DNA, the CDR3 is TGTGCCAGCAGTGAAGAGCTACAGGGAGAGAACACTGAAGCTTTCTTT.

This clonotype appeared many times. The J gene is TRBJ1-2, the V gene TRBV24-1; D not certain. Germline-derived CDR1 and CDR2 are KGHDR and SFDVKD. The length of the CDR3 is 12 residues. V was clipped by 9 bases and J by 6 bases, with 13 bases between them. The CDR3, as DNA: TGTGCCACCTGGGGTACCCGAGATGGCTACACCTTC. It yields the protein CATWGTRDGYTF.

Of note for this clonotype: This may be a read error, as it is one base from a much larger clone. The rearrangement uses TRBV6-1 and TRBJ1-2; 7 nucleotides agree with TRBD1. The CDR3 contains 13 residues. CDR1 is MNHNS and CDR2 is SASEGT in the germline V gene. V gave up 6 bases and J gave up 3 bases; unmatched junction bases: 4. CDR3 loop: CASRVQGDYGYTF. The CDR3 DNA reads as TGTGCCAGCAGAGTGCAGGGGGACTATGGCTACACCTTC.

On this clonotype itself: A clone one base away is much larger, so this may be a read error. Because it lacks the conserved phenylalanine or tryptophan at the end, this CDR3 is likely a read error. This chain links TRBV5-1 with TRBJ1-6; 8 bases map to TRBD1. CDR1 is SGHRS and CDR2 is YFSETQ in the germline V gene. This CDR3 is 17 amino acids long. The ends lost 0 bases at V and 9 bases at J; junction bases unmatched: 11. The CDR3 spells CASSLAPTGQEVSPLHS. CDR3 in DNA: TGCGCCAGCAGCTTGGCCCCGACGGGACAGGAAGTTTCACCCCTCCACTCT.

The chain couples TRBV25-1 to TRBJ2-5, with 9 bases lining up with TRBD2. Germline-derived CDR1 and CDR2 are MGHDK and SYGVNS. J gave up 3 bases and V 6 bases, and 17 bases lay outside the gene matches. The CDR3 sequence is 18 residues long. This chain's CDR3 is CASSVGRGGKGSEETQYF. The CDR3 region has the DNA TGTGCCAGCAGCGTAGGGCGGGGGGGCAAAGGCAGTGAAGAGACCCAGTACTTC.

This clonotype was observed a handful of times. The genes are TRBV9 and TRBJ1-3; D call uncertain. This CDR3 comprises 15 residues. With 5 bases removed from V and 0 bases from J, the gap between germline ends came to 12 bases. Germline CDR1 is SGDLS and CDR2 is YYNGEE. In DNA form, the CDR3 reads TGTGCCAGCAGTGCTTTTGGGATCTCTGGAAACACCATATATTTT. Its protein is CASSAFGISGNTIYF. Full variable domain (remainder filled in from reference TRBV9 and TRBJ1-3): DSGVTQTPKHLITATGQRVTLRCSPRSGDLSVYWYQQSLDQGLQFLIQYYNGEERAKGNILERFSAQQFPDLHSELNLSSLELGDSALYFCASSAFGISGNTIYFGEGSWLTVV.

V usage is TRBV5-6 and J usage is TRBJ1-2; D possibly corresponds to TRBD1 (6 bases). V lost 4 bases and J lost 3, with 13 bases in between. Germline CDR1 and CDR2: SGHDT and YYEEEE. The CDR3 loop spans 14 amino acids. CDR3 DNA: TGTGCCAGCAGCGTAACAGGGTCAGACTATGGCTACACCTTC. This codes for CASSVTGSDYGYTF.

This clonotype occurred many times. The rearrangement uses TRBV19 and TRBJ2-7; the D gene is possibly TRBD2 (6 bases). CDR3 length: 14 amino acids. Germline V gene sequence: CDR1 LNHDA, CDR2 SQIVND (reference sequence). V lost 5 bases, J lost 7 bases, and 18 bases lay in between. The CDR3 bases are TGTGCCAGTAGTTCAACGGGAGTGTATGGAGAGCAGTACTTC. It encodes CASSSTGVYGEQYF.

Worth noting for this clonotype: Just one base apart from a much larger clone, this may be a read error. The rearrangement links TRBV11-2 to TRBJ2-7; 7 bases match TRBD1. CDR1 and CDR2 (germline): SGHAT, FQNNGV. There are 18 residues in the CDR3. CDR3 loop: CASSLGPSLRTGSYGQYF. The CDR3 region has the DNA TGCGCCAGCAGCTTGGGCCCATCCCTGAGGACAGGAAGCTACGGGCAGTACTTC.

Remarks on this clonotype: Germline and junction disagree at one end, which may indicate a read error. V is TRBV7-7 and J is TRBJ2-5, with 7 nucleotides matching TRBD2. The germline CDR1 and CDR2 sequences are SSHAT and FNYEAQ (reference sequence). This CDR3 region has 13 residues. The CDR3 sequence: CASSRGGRQTQYF. In DNA form, the CDR3 reads TGTGCTAGCAGCCGGGGCGGGAGACAGACCCAGTACTTC.

A few counts support this clonotype. The chain has TRBV12-3 or TRBV12-4 and TRBJ1-2; 10 nucleotides match TRBD1. V lost 0 bases, J lost 8 bases, and 3 bases stayed unmatched. This CDR3 region has 14 residues. The CDR3 loop reads CASSLATGGRGYTF. In nucleotides, the CDR3 is TGTGCCAGCAGTTTAGCGACAGGGGGCCGCGGCTACACCTTC.

This clonotype was counted at least ten times. The V and J genes are TRBV9 and TRBJ2-7; 10 bases are a match to TRBD1. Germline CDR1 is SGDLS and CDR2 is YYNGEE. The CDR3 is 16 residues long. V dropped 0 bases and J dropped 2; count of bases not matched to a gene: 5. CDR3 amino acids: CASSVGPGQGTYEQYF. As DNA, the CDR3 is TGTGCCAGCAGCGTAGGGCCGGGACAGGGGACCTACGAGCAGTACTTC.

This clonotype showed up just a few times. The chain recombines TRBV11-2 with TRBJ2-1; no firm D call. Trimming shortened V by 7 bases and J by 9 bases, and 19 bases separated the two germline ends. Germline loops: CDR1 SGHAT, CDR2 FQNNGV. The CDR3 length is 14 residues. The CDR3 loop reads CASIFDQLNSEQFF. The CDR3 nucleotides are TGTGCCAGCATTTTTGACCAGTTAAACAGTGAGCAGTTCTTC. Complete variable domain (other parts from reference TRBV11-2 and TRBJ2-1): EAGVAQSPRYKIIEKRQSVAFWCNPISGHATLYWYQQILGQGPKLLIQFQNNGVVDDSQLPKDRFSAERLKGVDSTLKIQPAKLEDSAVYLCASIFDQLNSEQFFGPGTRLTVL.

This clonotype was detected only a few times. The J gene is TRBJ1-4, the V gene TRBV20-1; no reliable D call. V was cut by 8 bases and J by 4 bases, with 17 bases left in between. The CDR3 has 14 residues. CDR1 and CDR2 from the germline V gene are DFQATT and SNEGSKA (reference sequence). CDR3 amino acids: CSPKSRQINEKLFF. CDR3 nucleotides: TGCAGTCCCAAGTCGCGGCAGATTAATGAAAAACTGTTTTTT.

This clonotype was seen ten or more times. This chain joins TRBV7-6 and TRBJ1-1; D is ambiguous. There are 13 residues in the CDR3. Germline V gene data show CDR1 as SGHVS and CDR2 as FNYEAQ. V was pared by 2 bases and J by 0 bases, with 4 bases between. CDR3 nucleotide sequence: TGTGCCAGCAGCTTAAGGATGAACACTGAAGCTTTCTTT. This gives the protein CASSLRMNTEAFF.

The chain combines TRBV15 with TRBJ1-1, with TRBD1 matching over 8 bases. Germline V gene sequence: CDR1 LNHNV, CDR2 YYDKDF (reference sequence). This CDR3 has 14 residues. The V segment lost 6 bases and the J segment 1 base; nucleotides outside the gene matches: 4. CDR3: CATRGRGPNTEAFF. The CDR3 coding sequence is TGTGCCACCAGGGGCAGGGGGCCGAACACTGAAGCTTTCTTT.